Each of the 16 T cell receptor beta chains below was sequenced from the same sample in a study of CD8 T cells in Susac syndrome. RNA was extracted with the RNeasy kit, and a quantity of roughly 0.5 to 1 ug was reverse transcribed using random hexamers. Via MiXCR, TCRdb re-called the immunoSEQ multiplex PCR reads, giving one row per CDR3 protein. The sample carries some 260,000 distinct CDR3 sequences, 85% recorded once. Sequencing used CD8+ T cells from PBMCs. The receptors originated from a human donor with multiple sclerosis.

V and J are TRBV27 and TRBJ2-6; D is uncertain. CDR3 length: 15 residues. The ends were cut back, 0 bases at V and 0 bases at J, with 3 bases in the middle. Germline V gene sequence: CDR1 MNHEY, CDR2 SMNVEV (reference sequence). Here the CDR3 reads CASSLSPSGANVLTF. The CDR3 DNA is TGTGCCAGCAGTTTATCTCCCTCTGGGGCCAACGTCCTGACTTTC.

This rearrangement joins TRBV27 to TRBJ1-4; TRBD1 is a possible D gene (5 bases). This CDR3 is built from 14 residues. The germline gives CDR1 MNHEY, CDR2 SMNVEV (reference sequence). The V gene lost 8 bases and the J gene lost 6 bases, with 16 bases spanning the gap. CDR3 amino acids: CASSVVGGYEKLFF. CDR3 nucleotides: TGTGCCAGCTCCGTGGTGGGGGGATATGAAAAACTGTTTTTT.

The chain joins TRBV4-1 to TRBJ1-5; weak D call: TRBD1 (5 bases). V was pared by 5 bases and J by 0 bases, with 14 bases between. Germline CDR1 is MGHRA and CDR2 is YSYEKL. This CDR3 has 16 amino acids. The CDR3 DNA is TGCGCCAGCAGCATAGACAGTACCTATAGCAATCAGCCCCAGCATTTT. Its protein product is CASSIDSTYSNQPQHF.

This chain connects TRBV4-1 to TRBJ2-7; D gene ambiguous. With 0 bases removed from V and 3 bases from J, the gap between germline ends came to 15 bases. The CDR3 runs to 16 residues. Germline V gene lookup returns CDR1 MGHRA and CDR2 YSYEKL. CDR3 nucleotides: TGCGCCAGCAGCCAAGAAGGACCTCTACCCCACTACGAGCAGTACTTC. Amino acid sequence: CASSQEGPLPHYEQYF.

Here the CDR3 DNA reads TGTGCCAGCAGCTCTTCCAAAAACATTCAGTACTTC. Translation: CASSSSKNIQYF. The chain has TRBV7-8 and TRBJ2-4; D not certain. CDR3 length equals 12 residues. Germline CDR1 is SGHVS and CDR2 is FQNEAQ. V was pared by 4 bases and J by 2 bases, with 3 bases between. The variable domain in full, with the rest retrieved from reference TRBV7-8 and TRBJ2-4, is GAGVSQSPRYKVAKRGQDVALRCDPISGHVSLFWYQQALGQGPEFLTYFQNEAQLDKSGLPSDRFFAERPEGSVSTLKIQRTQQEDSAVYLCASSSSKNIQYFGAGTRLSVL.

The J gene is TRBJ2-7, the V gene TRBV27; D is possibly TRBD1 or TRBD2 (6 bases each). CDR3 length: 12 residues. In germline, CDR1 is MNHEY, CDR2 SMNVEV (reference sequence). V lost 8 bases and J 2 bases, leaving 10 bases between the germline ends. Here the CDR3 reads CASGGQAYEQYF. CDR3 DNA sequence: TGTGCCAGCGGGGGGCAAGCCTACGAGCAGTACTTC.

This clonotype showed up just once. V gene TRBV9 combines with J gene TRBJ1-5; D not resolved. There are 15 residues in the CDR3. The germline CDR1 and CDR2 sequences are SGDLS and YYNGEE. The V and J ends lost 0 bases and 4 bases respectively, with 11 bases between them. The chain's CDR3 is CASSVDSGSNQPQHF. The CDR3 coding sequence is TGTGCCAGCAGCGTAGACAGTGGGTCAAATCAGCCCCAGCATTTT. Using reference TRBV9 and TRBJ1-5 for the parts outside the CDR3, the full variable domain is DSGVTQTPKHLITATGQRVTLRCSPRSGDLSVYWYQQSLDQGLQFLIQYYNGEERAKGNILERFSAQQFPDLHSELNLSSLELGDSALYFCASSVDSGSNQPQHFGDGTRLSIL.

The genes are TRBV15 and TRBJ1-1, with TRBD1 identical over 7 bases. Trimming cost V 5 bases and J 4 bases; bases outside gene matches: 4. The CDR3 consists of 13 residues. The germline V gene encodes CDR1 LNHNV and CDR2 YYDKDF (reference sequence). The CDR3 bases are TGTGCCACCAGCGTAACAGGGGCCACTGAAGCTTTCTTT. This gives the protein CATSVTGATEAFF.

V and J are TRBV2 and TRBJ2-7; D might be TRBD1 (6 bases). This CDR3 contains 14 residues. The V end was cut by 3 bases, the J end by 5 bases, with 14 bases between. The germline CDR1 and CDR2 sequences are SNHLY and FYNNEI. The CDR3 nucleotides read TGTGCCAGCAGTGACCGCAGGGGAACGAACGAGCAGTACTTC. Its protein is CASSDRRGTNEQYF.

This chain joins TRBV4-1 and TRBJ2-3; 10 bases map to TRBD2. V lost 4 bases and J lost 3; bases outside the gene matches: 10. In germline, CDR1 is MGHRA, CDR2 YSYEKL. This CDR3 is built from 17 residues. CDR3 DNA: TGCGCCAGCAGCCCTTACGCTAGCGGGAGTGGAACAGATACGCAGTATTTT. Its translation is CASSPYASGSGTDTQYF.

The chain combines TRBV2 with TRBJ1-1; the match to TRBD1 covers 7 bases. The CDR3 is 10 amino acids. V shed 8 bases and J 9 bases; nucleotides not matched to a gene: 3. Germline CDR1 SNHLY, CDR2 FYNNEI. CDR3 protein: CASGGQQAFF. CDR3 nucleotide sequence: TGTGCCAGCGGGGGACAGCAAGCTTTCTTT.

V gene TRBV5-1 combines with J gene TRBJ2-7, with D unclear. Germline V gene lookup returns CDR1 SGHRS and CDR2 YFSETQ. Trimming removed 1 base at V and 4 bases at J, with 9 bases between. The CDR3 is 13 residues long. The CDR3 spells CASSLQQNYEQYF. The CDR3 region has the DNA TGCGCCAGCAGCTTGCAACAGAATTACGAGCAGTACTTC.

The chain uses TRBV7-9 and TRBJ2-7; 9 nucleotides line up with TRBD1. V was clipped by 5 bases and J by 4 bases; unmatched bases: 9. The CDR3 contains 15 residues. The germline CDR1 and CDR2 sequences are SEHNR and FQNEAQ (reference sequence). CDR3 in DNA: TGTGCCAGCAGCCACCCTGAGACAGGGGGGTACGAGCAGTACTTC. As protein: CASSHPETGGYEQYF. Drawing the rest from reference TRBV7-9 and TRBJ2-7, the complete variable domain is DTGVSQNPRHKITKRGQNVTFRCDPISEHNRLYWYRQTLGQGPEFLTYFQNEAQLEKSRLLSDRFSAERPKGSFSTLEIQRTEQGDSAMYLCASSHPETGGYEQYFGPGTRLTVT.

This clonotype was counted a single time. V usage is TRBV7-8 and J usage is TRBJ2-3; D gene unclear. CDR3 length equals 14 residues. Per the germline V gene, CDR1 is SGHVS and CDR2 is FQNEAQ. Trimming took off 2 bases at V and 6 bases at J, with 12 bases between the two ends. The CDR3 region is CASSLHGAQDTQYF. DNA for the CDR3: TGTGCCAGCAGCTTACACGGCGCCCAGGATACGCAGTATTTT.

V gene TRBV7-9 combines with J gene TRBJ1-6; no firm D call. Per germline, CDR1 SEHNR and CDR2 FQNEAQ (reference sequence). The ends were cut back, 1 base at V and 5 bases at J, with 9 bases in the middle. CDR3 length: 15 amino acids. The CDR3 DNA reads as TGTGCCAGCAGCTTAGGGACGGCAGATAATTCACCCCTCCACTTT. Encoded protein: CASSLGTADNSPLHF.

This chain joins TRBV30 and TRBJ1-5; D remains unclear. The ends were cut back, 6 bases at V and 0 bases at J, with 15 bases in the middle. The CDR3 has 15 residues. In germline, CDR1 is GTSNPN, CDR2 SVGIG (reference sequence). The CDR3 is CACVDRRGSNQPQHF. The CDR3 DNA reads as TGTGCCTGCGTTGACCGGCGCGGTAGCAATCAGCCCCAGCATTTT.